This record looks at one T cell receptor (beta chain) sequence and its context. Produced via immunoSEQ multiplex PCR; TCRdb's table is partial and in-frame only. The sample lists about 85,000 clones, roughly nine tenths occurring once. This sample was included in a study of T cell changes during pregnancy in multiple sclerosis. The CDR3 is made up of 16 amino acids. The rearrangement links TRBV12-2 to TRBJ2-7; the listed D gene, TRBD2, was not tested against the DNA. TRBV12-2 is an annotated pseudogene. The receptor was isolated from a female donor with multiple sclerosis, enrolled in a pregnancy study. The sample was peripheral blood, taken in the first trimester of pregnancy. CDR3 sequence reads: CASRLRGPFYSYEQYF. The DNA of the CDR3 is TGTGCAAGTCGCTTGCGGGGGCCCTTCTACTCCTACGAGCAGTACTTC.